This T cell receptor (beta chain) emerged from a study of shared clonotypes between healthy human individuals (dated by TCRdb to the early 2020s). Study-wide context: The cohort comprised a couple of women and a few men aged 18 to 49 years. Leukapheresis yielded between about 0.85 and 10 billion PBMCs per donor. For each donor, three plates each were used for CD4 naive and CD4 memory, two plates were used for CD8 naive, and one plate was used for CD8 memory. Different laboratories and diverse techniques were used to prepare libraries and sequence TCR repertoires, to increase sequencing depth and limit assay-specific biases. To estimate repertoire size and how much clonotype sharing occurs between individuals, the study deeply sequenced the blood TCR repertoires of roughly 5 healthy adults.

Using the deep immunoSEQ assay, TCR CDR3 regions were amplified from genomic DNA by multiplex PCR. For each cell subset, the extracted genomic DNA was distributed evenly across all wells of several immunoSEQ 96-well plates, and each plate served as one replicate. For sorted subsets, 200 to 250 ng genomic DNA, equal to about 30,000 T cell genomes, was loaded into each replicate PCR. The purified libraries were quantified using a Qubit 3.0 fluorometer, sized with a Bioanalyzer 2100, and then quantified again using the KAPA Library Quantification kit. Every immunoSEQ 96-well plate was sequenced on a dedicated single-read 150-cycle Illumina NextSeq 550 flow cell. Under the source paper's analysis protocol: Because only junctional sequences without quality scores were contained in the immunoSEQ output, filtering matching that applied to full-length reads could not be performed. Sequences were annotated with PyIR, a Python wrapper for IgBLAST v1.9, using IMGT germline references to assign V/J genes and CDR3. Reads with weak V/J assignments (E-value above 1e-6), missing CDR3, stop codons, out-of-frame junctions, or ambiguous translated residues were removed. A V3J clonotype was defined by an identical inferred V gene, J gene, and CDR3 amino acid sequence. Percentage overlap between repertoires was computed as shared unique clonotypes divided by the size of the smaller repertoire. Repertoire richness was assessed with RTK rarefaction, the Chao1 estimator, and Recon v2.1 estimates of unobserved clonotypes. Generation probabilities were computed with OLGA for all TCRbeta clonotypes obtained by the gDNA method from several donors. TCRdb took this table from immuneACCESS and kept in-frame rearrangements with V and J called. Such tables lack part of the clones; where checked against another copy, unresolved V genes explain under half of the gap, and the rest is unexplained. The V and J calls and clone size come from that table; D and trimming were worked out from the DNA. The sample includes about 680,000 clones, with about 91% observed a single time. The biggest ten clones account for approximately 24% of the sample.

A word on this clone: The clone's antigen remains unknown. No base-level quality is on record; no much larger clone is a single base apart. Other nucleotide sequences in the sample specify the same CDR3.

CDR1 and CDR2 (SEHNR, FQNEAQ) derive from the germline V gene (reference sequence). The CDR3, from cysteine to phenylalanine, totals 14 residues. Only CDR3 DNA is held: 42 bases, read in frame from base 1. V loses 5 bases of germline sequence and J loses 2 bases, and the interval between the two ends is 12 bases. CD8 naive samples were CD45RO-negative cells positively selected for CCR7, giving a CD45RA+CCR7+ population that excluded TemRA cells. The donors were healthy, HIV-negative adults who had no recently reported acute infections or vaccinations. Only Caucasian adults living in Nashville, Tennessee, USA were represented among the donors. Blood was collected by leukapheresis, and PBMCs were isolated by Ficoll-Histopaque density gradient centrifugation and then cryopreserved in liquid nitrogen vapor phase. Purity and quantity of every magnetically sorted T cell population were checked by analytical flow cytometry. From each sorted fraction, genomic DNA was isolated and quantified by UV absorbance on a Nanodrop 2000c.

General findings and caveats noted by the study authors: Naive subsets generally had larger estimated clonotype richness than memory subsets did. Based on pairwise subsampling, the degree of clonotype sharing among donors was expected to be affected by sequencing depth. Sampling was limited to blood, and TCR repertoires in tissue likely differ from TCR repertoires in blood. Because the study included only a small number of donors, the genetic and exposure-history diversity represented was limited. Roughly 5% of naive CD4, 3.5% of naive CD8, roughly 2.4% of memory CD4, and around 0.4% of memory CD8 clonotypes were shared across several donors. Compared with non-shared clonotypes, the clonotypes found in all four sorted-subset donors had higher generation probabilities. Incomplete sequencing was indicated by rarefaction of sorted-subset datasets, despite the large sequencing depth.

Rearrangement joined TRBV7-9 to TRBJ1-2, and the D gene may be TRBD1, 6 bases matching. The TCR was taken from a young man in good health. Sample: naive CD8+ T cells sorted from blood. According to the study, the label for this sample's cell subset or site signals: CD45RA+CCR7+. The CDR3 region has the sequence CASSLGQINYGYTF. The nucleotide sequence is TGTGCCAGCAGCCTAGGACAGATCAACTATGGCTACACCTTC.